This T cell receptor beta chain was found in a study of cytotoxic CD8 clonotypes in ibrutinib-treated CLL. Study background: Complete response was seen in 2 patients and partial in approximately 24; about twelve progressed and around 14 stayed remitted after a median around 68 months. The study's findings and limits: Samples from sustained-remission and progressing patients were taken at different times.

Germline V gene lookup returns CDR1 SGHTA and CDR2 FQGTGA. CDR3 length: 15 residues. Unmatched junction bases numbered 4, after V lost 2 bases and J lost 3 bases. Profiled with immunoSEQ multiplex PCR; TCRdb holds only in-frame clones, not every one. The sample includes 65,000 to 85,000 clones, roughly 85% of them seen just once. Comment on this clone: What it recognizes is unknown.

The chain is built from TRBV7-3 and TRBJ2-7; 10 bases map to TRBD1. Sequencing was performed on PBMCs, taken after 24 months of ibrutinib treatment. This TCR was sampled from a human donor with chronic lymphocytic leukemia. The CDR3 here is CASSLYGTGDYEQYF. The CDR3 DNA sequence: TGTGCCAGCAGCTTATATGGGACAGGGGACTACGAGCAGTACTTC.